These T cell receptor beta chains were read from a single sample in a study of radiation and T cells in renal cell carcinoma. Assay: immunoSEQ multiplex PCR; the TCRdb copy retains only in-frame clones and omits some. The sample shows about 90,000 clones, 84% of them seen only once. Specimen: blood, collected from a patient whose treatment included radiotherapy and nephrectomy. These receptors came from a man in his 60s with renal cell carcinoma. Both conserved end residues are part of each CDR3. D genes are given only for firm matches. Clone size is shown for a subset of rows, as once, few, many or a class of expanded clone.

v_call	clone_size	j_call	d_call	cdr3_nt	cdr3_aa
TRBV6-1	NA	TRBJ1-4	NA	TGTGCCAGCAGTGAAACCACCCCTTATGAAAAACTGTTTTTT	CASSETTPYEKLFF
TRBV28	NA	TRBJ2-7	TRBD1	TGTGCCAGCAGTTTCAGCGGTGGAACAGGGGGCTCCTACGAGCAGTACTTC	CASSFSGGTGGSYEQYF
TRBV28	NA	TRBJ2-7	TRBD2	TGTGCCAGCAGTTCATACTCGCGGACTAGCGGGAGGTACGAGCAGTACTTC	CASSSYSRTSGRYEQYF
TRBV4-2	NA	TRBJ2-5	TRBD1	TGTGCCAGCAGCGGACAGGGGGAGACCCAGTACTTC	CASSGQGETQYF
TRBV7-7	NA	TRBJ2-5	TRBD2	TGTGCCAGCAGCTTGGAGGGGACTAGCGGACCTCAAGAGACCCAGTACTTC	CASSLEGTSGPQETQYF
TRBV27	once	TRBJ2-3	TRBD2	TGTGCCAGCAGTTCACAACGCCTAGCGGGAGGCACAGATACGCAGTATTTT	CASSSQRLAGGTDTQYF
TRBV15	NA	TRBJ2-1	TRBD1	TGTGCCACCAGCATAGACAGGGTAGGGTATGAGCAGTTCTTC	CATSIDRVGYEQFF
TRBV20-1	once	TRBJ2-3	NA	TGCAGTGCCTCATGGGGGGATACGCAGTATTTT	CSASWGDTQYF
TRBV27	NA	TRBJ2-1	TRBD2	TGTGCCAGCAGTTTAGCCCGCATTGGGGGGGGAGGCCCCTTTTACAATGAGCAGTTCTTC	CASSLARIGGGGPFYNEQFF
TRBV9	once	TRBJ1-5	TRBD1	TGTGCCAGCAGCAAGCAGGGGGCGCGTCAGCCCCAGCATTTT	CASSKQGARQPQHF
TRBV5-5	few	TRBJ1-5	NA	TGTGCCAGCAGCTTCTACCCTCAAGAAGGGCAGCCCCAGCATTTT	CASSFYPQEGQPQHF
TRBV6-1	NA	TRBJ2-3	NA	TGTGCCAGCGGAGTGAGCTTTTTGGCAGATACGCAGTATTTT	CASGVSFLADTQYF
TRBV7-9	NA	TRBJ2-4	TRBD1	TGTGCCAGCAGCCCGTGGACAGGGACAAACATTCAGTACTTC	CASSPWTGTNIQYF
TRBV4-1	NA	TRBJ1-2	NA	TGCGCCAGCAGCCAAGAACCCGGGGGCCTGGCCCCTAACTATGGCTACACCTTC	CASSQEPGGLAPNYGYTF
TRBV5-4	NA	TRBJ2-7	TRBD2	TGTGCCAGCAGCCCCGGCGCGGGGGCCTACGAGCAGTACTTC	CASSPGAGAYEQYF
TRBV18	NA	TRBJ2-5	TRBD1	TGTGCCAGCTCACCCGACAGGGGATCGGAGACCCAGTACTTC	CASSPDRGSETQYF
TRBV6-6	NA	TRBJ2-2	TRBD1	TGTGCCAGCAGTTACCGGACAGGGGACACCGGGGAGCTGTTTTTT	CASSYRTGDTGELFF
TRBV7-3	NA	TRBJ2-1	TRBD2	TGTGCCAGCAGCTTAACGGCAGCGGGAGGGCCGGGTGAGCAGTTCTTC	CASSLTAAGGPGEQFF
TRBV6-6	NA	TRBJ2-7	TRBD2	TGTGTGTCGGGAGGCCCCTGGGGAGAGCAGTACTTC	CVSGGPWGEQYF
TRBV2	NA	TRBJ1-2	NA	TGTGCCAGCAGCACGTTTGGGAACTATGGCTACACCTTC	CASSTFGNYGYTF
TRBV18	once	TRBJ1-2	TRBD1	TGTGCCAGCTCACCCTGGGACAGCTCCTCCAATGGCTACACCTTC	CASSPWDSSSNGYTF
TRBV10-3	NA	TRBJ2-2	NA	TGTGCCATCAAAGGGGGTGGCAGGGGCCTCAACACCGGGGAGCTGTTTTTT	CAIKGGGRGLNTGELFF
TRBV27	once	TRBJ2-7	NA	TGTGCCAGCAGTCGAAATGGATACTACGAGCAGTACTTC	CASSRNGYYEQYF
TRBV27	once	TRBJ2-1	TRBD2	TGTGCCAGCAGTCTCCGGACTAGCGGGAGCAATGAGCAGTTCTTC	CASSLRTSGSNEQFF
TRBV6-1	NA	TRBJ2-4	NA	TGTGCCAGCAGTGAAACCCTGGGAACTACAAGAACGTACTTC	CASSETLGTTRTYF
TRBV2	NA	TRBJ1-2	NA	TGTGCCAGCGCAGGTGGGGCAGAACACTATGGCTACACCTTC	CASAGGAEHYGYTF
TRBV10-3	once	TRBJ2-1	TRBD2	TGTGCCATCAGTCAGACTAGCGGGACATACAATGAGCAGTTCTTC	CAISQTSGTYNEQFF
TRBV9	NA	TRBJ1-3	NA	TGTGCCAGCAGCGTAGAGCTGCGAAGACAGGGAAACACCATATATTTT	CASSVELRRQGNTIYF
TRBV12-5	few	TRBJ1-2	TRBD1	TGTGCTAGTGGTTTAATGGGCTTGACAGGGATTCGGGATGGCTACACCTTC	CASGLMGLTGIRDGYTF
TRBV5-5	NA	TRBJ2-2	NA	TGTGCCAGCAGCTTTGACAGGTCGGGCACCGGGGAGCTGTTTTTT	CASSFDRSGTGELFF
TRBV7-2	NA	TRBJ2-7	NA	TGTGCCAGCAGTGGTAGACTAGGGGCTTACGAGCAGTACTTC	CASSGRLGAYEQYF
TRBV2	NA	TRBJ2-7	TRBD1	TGTGCCAGCAGGGGACAGGTCGGTCACTACGAGCAGTACTTC	CASRGQVGHYEQYF
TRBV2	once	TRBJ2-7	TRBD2	TGTGCCAGCAGGTCCATAGCGGGAGAGAGGTACGAGCAGTACTTC	CASRSIAGERYEQYF
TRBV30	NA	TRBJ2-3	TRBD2	TGTGCCTGGCGTACTAGTAGCGGGGTTACAGATACGCAGTATTTT	CAWRTSSGVTDTQYF
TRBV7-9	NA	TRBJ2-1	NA	TGTGCCAGCAGCGCGTCACTAGCCTACAATGAGCAGTTCTTC	CASSASLAYNEQFF
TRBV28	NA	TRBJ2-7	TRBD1	TGTGCCAGCAGCCCATCCGGGACAGGGGGCTACGAGCAGTACTTC	CASSPSGTGGYEQYF
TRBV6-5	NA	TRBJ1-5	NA	TGTGCCAGCAGTTCTCGAGGGGGCAATCAGCCCCAGCATTTT	CASSSRGGNQPQHF
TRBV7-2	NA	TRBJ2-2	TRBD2	TGTGCCAGCAGCACCGGACTAGCGGGGATGAACACCGGGGAGCTGTTTTTT	CASSTGLAGMNTGELFF
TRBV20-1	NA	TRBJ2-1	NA	TGCAGTGCTTTAGGAGGCTATGAGCAGTTCTTC	CSALGGYEQFF
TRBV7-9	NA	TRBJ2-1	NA	TGTGCCAGCAGCCCACTACTAGCTAACCCCTACAATGAGCAGTTCTTC	CASSPLLANPYNEQFF
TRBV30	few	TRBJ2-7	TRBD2	TGTGCCTGGAGTGCCAATTATGGCGGGAGTCTATCCTACGAGCAGTACTTC	CAWSANYGGSLSYEQYF
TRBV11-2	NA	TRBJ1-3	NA	TGTGCCAGCAGCACCGGGGTAACTGGAAACACCATATATTTT	CASSTGVTGNTIYF
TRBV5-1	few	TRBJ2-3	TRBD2	TGCGCCAGCAGCTACCCGACTAGCGGGGGCACAGATACGCAGTATTTT	CASSYPTSGGTDTQYF
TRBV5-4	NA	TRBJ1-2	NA	TGTGCCAGCAGCTTCCACAGGGCGGGCTACACCTTC	CASSFHRAGYTF
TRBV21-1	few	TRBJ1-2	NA	TGTGCCAGCAGCAATAAGACAGGGGGTAGGGTGAGGTACAACTATGGCTACACCTTC	CASSNKTGGRVRYNYGYTF
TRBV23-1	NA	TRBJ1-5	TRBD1	TGCGCCAGCAGTCCCCGCTCTGGACAGGGGGGACATCAGCCCCAGCATTTT	CASSPRSGQGGHQPQHF
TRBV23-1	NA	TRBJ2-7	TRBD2	TGCGCCAGCAGTTTTTTAGGACTAGCGGGAGGAGGGGACTCCTACGAGCAGTACTTC	CASSFLGLAGGGDSYEQYF
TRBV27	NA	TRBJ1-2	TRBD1	TGTGCCAGCAGAGTTTATAAGGCAGGGGGCGATGGCTACACCTTC	CASRVYKAGGDGYTF
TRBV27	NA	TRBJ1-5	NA	TGTGCCAGCAGTTTATCGGTTACAGGAGGTCAGCCCCAGCATTTT	CASSLSVTGGQPQHF
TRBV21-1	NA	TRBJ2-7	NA	TGTGCCAGCAGCCCGCATCCCGAGCAGTACTTC	CASSPHPEQYF
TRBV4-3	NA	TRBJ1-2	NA	TGCGCCAGCAGCCAAGTAAAGAGTCCCTTCTATGGCTACACCTTC	CASSQVKSPFYGYTF
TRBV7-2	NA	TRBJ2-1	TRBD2	TGTGCCAGCAGCTATACTAGCGGGGCCTACAATGAGCAGTTCTTC	CASSYTSGAYNEQFF
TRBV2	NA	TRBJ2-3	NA	TGTGCCAGCAGTGAAGCGCCGGATACGCAGTATTTT	CASSEAPDTQYF
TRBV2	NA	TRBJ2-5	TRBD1	TGTGCCAGCAACGACAGGGTTTTGGAGACCCAGTACTTC	CASNDRVLETQYF
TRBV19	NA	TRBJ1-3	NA	TGTGCCAGTAGTTTGTTGCAAGACACCATATATTTT	CASSLLQDTIYF
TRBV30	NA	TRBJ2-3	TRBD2	TGTGCCTGGGGAGGGACTAGCGCCAGCACAGATACGCAGTATTTT	CAWGGTSASTDTQYF
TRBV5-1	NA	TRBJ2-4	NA	TGCGCCAGCAGCTTGGAGGTAGCCAAAAACATTCAGTACTTC	CASSLEVAKNIQYF
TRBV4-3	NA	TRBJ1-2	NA	TGCGCCAGCAGCCGGCAGCTAGACTATGGCTACACCTTC	CASSRQLDYGYTF
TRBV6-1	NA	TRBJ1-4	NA	TGTGCCAGCAGTGAACTCTGGACGGGTGAAAAACTGTTTTTT	CASSELWTGEKLFF